This T cell receptor beta chain was captured by sequencing in a study of memory CD4+ T cells and cytomegalovirus serostatus. The CDR3 loop spans 14 amino acids. CDR1 SEHNR and CDR2 FQNEAQ come from the germline V gene (reference sequence). Trimming removed 5 bases from V and 7 bases from J, with 17 bases in between. The sort gate was single viable CD3+CD4+CD8-CD45RO+ cells for memory CD4+ T cells. In the original workflow: After removing out-of-frame reads, 2 million to 2.5 million distinct TCRbeta sequences remained. TCRdb's table, derived via immunoSEQ multiplex PCR, lists solely in-frame clones and lacks some. V and J calls and clone size are as listed in that table; D and trimming were resolved from the DNA. In the table there are about 40,000 clones, roughly 83% of which are singletons.

The sequenced material came from memory CD4+ T cells from blood. This clonotype was obtained from an adult in good health and CMV-seronegative. The chain links TRBV7-9 to TRBJ2-5; perhaps D is TRBD1 or TRBD2 (5 bases each). The DNA of the CDR3 is TGTGCCAGCAGCCACTGGGACGCCGTTTGGACCCAGTACTTC. Protein sequence: CASSHWDAVWTQYF. Full variable domain (remainder filled in from reference TRBV7-9 and TRBJ2-5): DTGVSQNPRHKITKRGQNVTFRCDPISEHNRLYWYRQTLGQGPEFLTYFQNEAQLEKSRLLSDRFSAERPKGSFSTLEIQRTEQGDSAMYLCASSHWDAVWTQYFGPGTRLLVL.